Below, 18 T cell receptor beta chains from the same sample are listed, as sequenced in a study of T cell responses to AZD1222 COVID-19 vaccine. The repertoire was sequenced with immunoSEQ multiplex PCR; TCRdb's copy has only in-frame clones and lacks some. The repertoire holds 150,000 to 200,000 clones, with 94% as singletons. This specimen consisted of peripheral blood, obtained on day 0 of AZD1222 vaccination. These receptors came from an adult in good health.

The chain carries TRBV28 and TRBJ1-1; D unclear. Germline CDR1 is MDHEN and CDR2 is SYDVKM. The CDR3 is 15 amino acids. Between the trimmed V and J ends, which lost 6 bases and 5 bases, there was a span of 19 bases. The CDR3 here is CASSLDGPRKTEAFF. CDR3 nucleotide sequence: TGTGCCAGCAGCCTAGACGGGCCTCGGAAAACTGAAGCTTTCTTT.

The chain is built from TRBV27 and TRBJ1-4; the D gene is possibly TRBD1 (6 bases). Germline V CDR1 and CDR2: MNHEY, SMNVEV (reference sequence). Between the trimmed V and J ends, which lost 1 base and 5 bases, there was a span of 14 bases. The CDR3 contains 16 residues. Here the CDR3 reads CASSLWGPPRNEKLFF. Written as DNA, the CDR3 is TGTGCCAGCAGTTTATGGGGGCCCCCGAGGAATGAAAAACTGTTTTTT. Full variable domain (missing parts from reference TRBV27 and TRBJ1-4): EAQVTQNPRYLITVTGKKLTVTCSQNMNHEYMSWYRQDPGLGLRQIYYSMNVEVTDKGDVPEGYKVSRKEKRNFPLILESPSPNQTSLYFCASSLWGPPRNEKLFFGSGTQLSVL.

The chain has TRBV27 and TRBJ2-1; TRBD1 matches at 8 bases. Losses at the gene ends were 5 bases for V and 5 bases for J; bases not matched to a gene: 8. From germline, CDR1 is MNHEY and CDR2 SMNVEV (reference sequence). The CDR3 extends over 15 amino acids. CDR3 in amino acids: CASSHGTGANNEQFF. CDR3 DNA: TGTGCCAGCAGTCATGGGACAGGAGCAAACAATGAGCAGTTCTTC.

The chain's CDR3 is CASSDHGGRGAEQYF. CDR3 in DNA: TGTGCCAGCAGCGACCACGGGGGCAGGGGGGCCGAGCAGTACTTC. The chain combines TRBV6-5 with TRBJ2-7, with D perhaps matching TRBD1 (7 bases). CDR1 and CDR2 from the germline V gene are MNHEY and SVGAGI. Trimming removed 6 bases from V and 6 bases from J, with 21 bases in between. This CDR3 has 15 residues.

The chain recombines TRBV2 with TRBJ1-2, with 8 positions matching TRBD1. The length of the CDR3 is 14 residues. Germline V CDR1 and CDR2: SNHLY, FYNNEI. The V segment lost 8 bases and the J segment 3 bases; nucleotides outside the gene matches: 8. DNA of the CDR3: TGTGCCAGCGCCACAGGGGGGCGTTACTATGGCTACACCTTC. Protein: CASATGGRYYGYTF.

The chain is built from TRBV20-1 and TRBJ1-2, with 7 bases lining up with TRBD1. The CDR3 is 13 amino acids. Germline CDR1 is DFQATT and CDR2 is SNEGSKA (reference sequence). V trimming: 3 bases; J trimming: 4 bases; junction bases outside the gene matches: 5. The CDR3 loop reads CSASEGASYGYTF. The CDR3 DNA reads TGCAGTGCTAGTGAGGGGGCGAGCTATGGCTACACCTTC.

The chain recombines TRBV6-5 with TRBJ1-3, with D unresolved. Germline lookup yields CDR1 MNHEY and CDR2 SVGAGI. V was trimmed by 5 bases and J by 2 bases, leaving 13 bases between them. The CDR3 spans 15 residues. DNA for the CDR3: TGTGCCAGCAGTACCTCGAGCGGGGCTGGAAACACCATATATTTT. This encodes CASSTSSGAGNTIYF.

The J gene is TRBJ2-1, the V gene TRBV4-2, with D uncertain. The CDR3 has 14 amino acids. Germline lookup yields CDR1 LGHNA and CDR2 YNFKEQ. V was pared by 4 bases and J by 5 bases, with 12 bases between. The CDR3 protein is CASSPGTANNEQFF. The CDR3 DNA sequence: TGTGCCAGCAGCCCTGGAACTGCGAACAATGAGCAGTTCTTC.

The genes are TRBV5-4 and TRBJ1-2, with D maybe TRBD1 (5 bases). Per the germline V gene, CDR1 is SGHNT and CDR2 is YYREEE (reference sequence). V was clipped by 4 bases and J by 8 bases, with 18 bases between them. This CDR3 is built from 14 residues. CDR3 in DNA: TGTGCCAGCAGCCGGGGCGGGGTGGTGGGAGGCTACACCTTC. Amino acids: CASSRGGVVGGYTF.

V usage is TRBV6-5 and J usage is TRBJ1-1; 7 bases fit TRBD1. The germline V gene encodes CDR1 MNHEY and CDR2 SVGAGI. This CDR3 has 12 amino acids. The trim removed 11 bases at V and 12 bases at J, leaving 15 bases unmatched. CDR3 sequence reads: CAGSVTGETTFF. The CDR3 DNA reads TGTGCCGGGTCTGTCACAGGGGAGACGACTTTCTTT.

The CDR3 DNA reads as TGTGCCAGCAGCACTAGACTAGCGGCCGAGGACGAGCAGTACTTC. As protein: CASSTRLAAEDEQYF. This chain links TRBV21-1 with TRBJ2-7; TRBD2 is taken as the D call from the table, unchecked against the DNA. TRBV21-1 is annotated as a pseudogene. The CDR3 length is 15 residues.

V gene TRBV19 combines with J gene TRBJ1-5; D is ambiguous. V was cut by 6 bases and J by 4 bases, with 7 bases left in between. The CDR3 sequence is 12 residues long. Germline loops: CDR1 LNHDA, CDR2 SQIVND (reference sequence). The CDR3 sequence: CASRTANQPQHF. CDR3 nucleotide sequence: TGTGCCAGTAGGACGGCAAATCAGCCCCAGCATTTT.

The CDR3 DNA follows: TGTGCCACGCAACTCCTCAGCGGAGATACGCAGTATTTT. Residues: CATQLLSGDTQYF. The chain recombines TRBV24-1 with TRBJ2-3; possibly TRBD2 for D (5 bases). There are 13 residues in the CDR3. Germline V gene lookup returns CDR1 KGHDR and CDR2 SFDVKD. V was clipped by 10 bases and J by 5 bases, with 15 bases between them.

The chain carries TRBV4-2 and TRBJ2-7; possibly TRBD2 for D (5 bases). The CDR3 totals 15 residues. V dropped 0 bases and J dropped 0 bases, with 9 bases sitting between them. Germline lookup yields CDR1 LGHNA and CDR2 YNFKEQ. The DNA for the CDR3 is TGTGCCAGCAGCCAAGACATAGCGTCCTCCTACGAGCAGTACTTC. This codes for CASSQDIASSYEQYF.

This clone was found once. The gene calls are TRBV20-1 and TRBJ2-1, with a tentative D call TRBD2 (5 bases). This CDR3 spans 16 amino acids. V gave up 3 bases and J gave up 0 bases, with 15 bases separating them. Germline CDR1 and CDR2: DFQATT and SNEGSKA (reference sequence). For the CDR3, the DNA is TGCAGTGCTAGTTTACGGACTCGGAGCTCCTACAATGAGCAGTTCTTC. Translated, it gives CSASLRTRSSYNEQFF.

The chain carries TRBV11-3 and TRBJ2-5; D not certain. In germline, CDR1 is SGHNT, CDR2 YENEEA. V lost 0 bases, J lost 3 bases, and 11 bases lay in between. This CDR3 has 15 amino acids. Here the CDR3 reads CASSLDGRVEETQYF. CDR3 in DNA: TGTGCCAGCAGCTTAGACGGACGGGTAGAAGAGACCCAGTACTTC.

The chain is built from TRBV25-1 and TRBJ1-6; no definite D call. The V end was cut by 1 base, the J end by 13 bases, with 8 bases between. Germline CDR1 and CDR2: MGHDK and SYGVNS. CDR3 length: 12 amino acids. CDR3: CASSELASPLHF. DNA of the CDR3: TGTGCCAGCAGTGAATTGGCTTCTCCCCTCCACTTT.

This rearrangement joins TRBV11-2 to TRBJ1-4, with D tentatively TRBD1 (5 bases). This CDR3 comprises 17 residues. The ends were cut back, 3 bases at V and 8 bases at J, with 22 bases in the middle. Germline CDR1 reads SGHAT; CDR2 reads FQNNGV. The CDR3 coding sequence is TGTGCCAGCAGCTTCCTCTCGGCCGGGGCCGCTCTCGAAAAACTGTTTTTT. This codes for CASSFLSAGAALEKLFF.